The 32 T cell receptor beta chains in this list originate from one sample, sequenced in a study of T cell clonality in common variable immunodeficiency. The antigens of these receptors remain unknown. Data came from immunoSEQ multiplex PCR; TCRdb stores just in-frame clones and leaves some out. This sample carries 16,000 or so clones, none of them present only once. Whole-study findings and limits: Fewer deletions and N-nucleotide insertions were reportedly seen in common variable immunodeficiency TCR beta sequences.

Sample: peripheral blood mononuclear cells. The source of these receptors is a human donor with common variable immunodeficiency.

To note about this clone: Read sequence stops 3 residues before the CDR3 end, and the germline J gene provides the missing end. V and J are TRBV18 and TRBJ1-6; D gene unclear. Germline V gives CDR1 KGHSH, CDR2 LQKENI. This CDR3 comprises 13 residues. Trimming cost V 8 bases and J 8 bases, with 13 bases left between them. CDR3 loop: CASAGVQDSPLHF. The covered CDR3 bases are TGTGCCAGCGCCGGAGTCCAGGATTCACCC.

The table lists this clone with many counts. The CDR3 goes on 3 residues after the read ends, and that part is filled in from the germline J gene. The genes are TRBV30 and TRBJ1-4; 7 bases fit TRBD1. CDR3 length: 14 amino acids. Germline V gene lookup returns CDR1 GTSNPN and CDR2 SVGIG (reference sequence). J was trimmed by 5 bases and V by 3 bases; bases with no gene match: 6. The CDR3 reads CAWSTGQSNEKLFF. The sequenced part of the CDR3 DNA is TGTGCCTGGAGCACGGGACAGTCAAATGAAAAA.

This clone was counted between two and nine times. The read is 3 residues too short to cover the CDR3 end, so that end is filled in from the germline J gene. V and J are TRBV30 and TRBJ1-2, with D possibly matching TRBD1 (5 bases). CDR1 and CDR2 (germline): GTSNPN, SVGIG (reference sequence). Trimming cost V 2 bases and J 7 bases, with 8 bases left between them. CDR3 length: 11 residues. CDR3 sequence reads: CAWSYGGGYTF. CDR3 DNA (partial): TGTGCCTGGAGTTACGGGGGTGGC.

Comment on this clone: The sequence runs out 3 residues before the end of the CDR3; the remainder is reconstructed from the germline J gene. This chain links TRBV7-9 with TRBJ2-3; no clear D. CDR1 and CDR2 (germline): SEHNR, FQNEAQ (reference sequence). The V and J ends lost 3 bases and 2 bases respectively, with 9 bases between them. This CDR3 region has 14 residues. The part of the CDR3 DNA that was read is TGTGCCAGCAGCTTGGCGGTATTCACAGATACG. It specifies CASSLAVFTDT. The CDR3 reads in full as CASSLAVFTDTQYF.

As to this clone: With the read ending 3 residues before the CDR3 end, the germline J gene is used to fill in that end. J is TRBJ2-1 and V is TRBV7-6, with 10 bases identical to TRBD1. The CDR3 is 15 amino acids. From germline, CDR1 is SGHVS and CDR2 FNYEAQ. J gave up 9 bases and V 5 bases, and 10 bases lay outside the gene matches. The CDR3 bases that were read are TGTGCCAGCAGCCTAATAGGACAGGGGGACGGTGAG. This codes for CASSLIGQGDGE. The CDR3, in full, reads CASSLIGQGDGEQFF.

This clone was observed a few times. The observed sequence ends 3 residues before the CDR3 terminus, with the missing tail filled in from the germline J gene. The chain carries TRBV30 and TRBJ1-1; D call uncertain. V was clipped by 4 bases and J by 4 bases, with 10 bases between them. The length of the CDR3 is 12 residues. Germline CDR1 is GTSNPN and CDR2 is SVGIG (reference sequence). CDR3 bases read: TGTGCCTGGACCCAGAGGGCCACTGAA. It is translated as CAWTQRATE. The whole CDR3 sequence reads CAWTQRATEAFF. The full variable domain, its missing parts supplied by reference TRBV30 and TRBJ1-1, is SQTIHQWPATLVQPVGSPLSLECTVEGTSNPNLYWYRQAAGRGLQLLFYSVGIGQISSEVPQNLSASRPQDRQFILSSKKLLLSDSGFYLCAWTQRATEAFFGQGTRLTVV.

In its sample, this clone is medium-sized. The CDR3 end is not reached by the read, which stops 3 residues before it; the germline J gene fills it in. V gene TRBV20-1 combines with J gene TRBJ1-1, with D maybe TRBD1 (5 bases). This CDR3 contains 13 residues. Germline values: CDR1 DFQATT, CDR2 SNEGSKA (reference sequence). CDR3: CSATRTRAEEAFF. CDR3 DNA, as far as it was read: TGCAGTGCTACGCGGACACGGGCCGAGGAA.

This clone was picked up many times. Read sequence stops 3 residues before the CDR3 end, and the germline J gene provides the missing end. The chain carries TRBV5-4 and TRBJ2-1; 7 positions match TRBD1. Germline CDR1 is SGHNT and CDR2 is YYREEE (reference sequence). V gave up 4 bases and J gave up 3 bases; unmatched junction bases: 7. The CDR3 length is 15 residues. This CDR3 reads CASSVQGILYNEQFF. The CDR3 bases that were read are TGTGCCAGCAGCGTACAGGGGATTCTCTACAATGAG.

Points on this clone: The read falls 3 residues short of the CDR3 end, and the missing part is taken from the germline J gene. The rearrangement uses TRBV5-1 and TRBJ2-5; 7 bases match TRBD1. Germline CDR1 and CDR2: SGHRS and YFSETQ. This CDR3 is 14 amino acids long. The junction had 4 bases not matched to a gene; V was cut back by 0 bases and J by 5 bases. Partial CDR3 DNA: TGCGCCAGCAGCTTGGGACAGGGAAGCGAGACC. This sequence encodes CASSLGQGSET. The entire CDR3 protein is CASSLGQGSETQYF.

CDR3 DNA (partial): TGTGCCAGCAGCTCTGACAGGGTAGGGACAGATACG. Translating gives CASSSDRVGTDT. The CDR3 reads in full as CASSSDRVGTDTQYF. The rearrangement links TRBV7-2 to TRBJ2-3; 7 nucleotides align to TRBD1. The CDR3 end lies 3 residues beyond the end of the read and is filled in from the germline J gene. CDR1 is SGHTA, CDR2 FQGNSA, per germline. V was pared by 4 bases and J by 3 bases, with 7 bases of the junction left unmatched. This CDR3 spans 15 amino acids.

This clone was recorded at least ten times. The read halts 3 residues ahead of the CDR3 end, with the missing end drawn from the germline J gene. V gene TRBV20-1 combines with J gene TRBJ1-2; 8 bases agree with TRBD1. CDR3 length: 13 residues. The germline gives CDR1 DFQATT, CDR2 SNEGSKA (reference sequence). The CDR3 sequence is CSASNSGGRGYTF. The CDR3 bases that were read are TGCAGTGCTAGCAACTCAGGGGGCAGAGGC.

For this clone: The CDR3 end is not reached by the read, which stops 3 residues before it; the germline J gene fills it in. The V gene is TRBV5-1, the J gene TRBJ2-7; D gene ambiguous. V dropped 0 bases and J dropped 2 bases, with 15 bases sitting between them. The CDR3 runs to 16 residues. CDR1 is SGHRS, CDR2 YFSETQ, per germline. The sequenced CDR3 bases are TGCGCCAGCAGCTTGGGCCCTGACTCCCGGACCTACGAG. This translates into CASSLGPDSRTYE. The CDR3 reads in full as CASSLGPDSRTYEQYF.

This clone came up a few times. The junction departs from the called germline gene at one end, perhaps through a read error. The read stops 3 residues short of the end of the CDR3; the missing end is completed from the germline J gene. The gene calls are TRBV19 and TRBJ1-3, with unresolved D. This CDR3 has 14 amino acids. The germline V gene has CDR1 LNHDA and CDR2 SQIVND (reference sequence). The CDR3 loop reads CASSVDNQGNTIYF. The sequenced CDR3 bases are TGTGCCAGTAGTGTAGATAATCAGGGAAACACC.

This clone was counted at least ten times. The sequenced fragment ends 3 residues before the CDR3 boundary, so the rest is inferred from the germline J gene. The chain links TRBV30 to TRBJ1-4; a weak D match, TRBD1 (6 bases). Germline V CDR1 and CDR2: GTSNPN, SVGIG (reference sequence). The CDR3 spans 15 residues. V was shortened by 3 bases and J by 3 bases, with 14 bases between the two germline ends. The CDR3 spells CAWSQGTVPNEKLFF. The sequenced part of the CDR3 DNA is TGTGCCTGGAGCCAGGGGACGGTGCCTAATGAAAAA.

This clone was observed a handful of times. The DNA ends 3 residues before the CDR3 does, and the rest of the CDR3 is filled in from the germline J gene. V usage is TRBV6-2 or TRBV6-3 and J usage is TRBJ2-5; 9 nucleotides line up with TRBD2. This CDR3 has 15 amino acids. J was trimmed by 5 bases and V by 2 bases; bases with no gene match: 6. Germline assignment: CDR1 MNHEY and CDR2 SVGEGT. CDR3 region: CASSYGRGGLETQYF. The CDR3 DNA, read in part, is TGTGCCAGCAGTTACGGGCGGGGGGGCCTGGAGACC.

Notes on this clone: The read ends 3 residues early relative to the CDR3; the germline J gene fills the gap. The rearrangement joins TRBV18 to TRBJ2-5; D uncertain. This CDR3 is 15 amino acids long. Trimming removed 0 bases from V and 0 bases from J, with 8 bases in between. Germline V gene lookup returns CDR1 KGHSH and CDR2 LQKENI. The part of the CDR3 DNA that was read is TGTGCCAGCTCACCACCGGGCAGGAACCAAGAGACC. Its protein is CASSPPGRNQET. The full CDR3 reads CASSPPGRNQETQYF.

CDR3 protein: CAWSDRGSPAEAFF. The part of the CDR3 DNA that was read is TGTGCCTGGAGTGACAGGGGGTCCCCGGCTGAA. The V and J genes are TRBV30 and TRBJ1-1; 8 positions match TRBD1. Sequencing ends 3 residues short of the CDR3 end; the germline J gene provides the rest. The J segment lost 6 bases and the V segment lost 1 base, leaving 7 bases of the junction unmatched. The CDR3 consists of 14 residues. CDR1 is GTSNPN and CDR2 is SVGIG in the germline V gene (reference sequence).

In this sample, this clone turned up many times. The observed sequence ends 3 residues before the CDR3 terminus, with the missing tail filled in from the germline J gene. The chain links TRBV5-1 to TRBJ2-2, with TRBD1 matching over 8 bases. The V and J ends lost 2 bases and 3 bases, in that order; junction bases with no gene match: 3. Germline loops: CDR1 SGHRS, CDR2 YFSETQ. The CDR3 extends over 15 amino acids. This chain's CDR3 is CASSFQGADTGELFF. The part of the CDR3 DNA that was read is TGCGCCAGCAGCTTCCAGGGGGCGGACACCGGGGAG.

Comments on this clone: The sequenced fragment ends 3 residues before the CDR3 boundary, so the rest is inferred from the germline J gene. The J gene is TRBJ2-5, the V gene TRBV19; D perhaps matches TRBD2 (5 bases). Trimming pared 5 bases from V and 5 bases from J, leaving 12 bases between. The CDR3 extends over 13 amino acids. Germline V gene sequence: CDR1 LNHDA, CDR2 SQIVND (reference sequence). The CDR3 here is CASSGERFETQYF. The DNA read from the CDR3 is TGTGCCAGTAGTGGGGAGCGGTTCGAGACC.

This clone has a count of ten or more. Sequencing ends 3 residues short of the CDR3 end; the germline J gene provides the rest. The chain combines TRBV20-1 with TRBJ2-7; D perhaps matches TRBD1 (6 bases). V was trimmed by 1 base and J by 3 bases, leaving 13 bases between them. This CDR3 has 14 residues. The germline V gene has CDR1 DFQATT and CDR2 SNEGSKA (reference sequence). CDR3 DNA, as far as it was read: TGCAGTGCTAGAGTAACAGGGATGCGCTACGAG. Protein product: CSARVTGMRYE. The entire CDR3 sequence reads CSARVTGMRYEQYF.

CDR3 residues: CSVRREGNYGYTF. The part of the CDR3 DNA that was read is TGCAGCGTTCGTAGAGAGGGTAACTATGGC. The chain recombines TRBV29-1 with TRBJ1-2; D uncertain. The read halts 3 residues ahead of the CDR3 end, with the missing end drawn from the germline J gene. Deletions cut 5 bases from V and 1 base from J, with 11 bases between. Per the germline V gene, CDR1 is SQVTM and CDR2 is ANQGSEA. This CDR3 has 13 residues.

The sample holds a few counts of this clone. The DNA ends 3 residues before the CDR3 does, and the rest of the CDR3 is filled in from the germline J gene. This sequence joins TRBV11-2 and TRBJ2-3; D is unresolved. The CDR3 runs to 11 residues. Between the trimmed V and J ends, which lost 3 bases and 7 bases, there was a span of 5 bases. The germline CDR1 and CDR2 sequences are SGHAT and FQNNGV. CDR3 in amino acids: CASSLTNTQYF. CDR3 bases read: TGTGCCAGCAGCTTGACAAATACG.

This clone has a handful of counts. Read sequence stops 3 residues before the CDR3 end, and the germline J gene provides the missing end. The V call is TRBV7-6, the J call TRBJ2-5; tentatively, D is TRBD2 (6 bases). V was trimmed by 5 bases and J by 5 bases, leaving 12 bases between them. In germline, CDR1 is SGHVS, CDR2 FNYEAQ. CDR3 length equals 13 residues. CDR3 DNA, as far as it was read: TGTGCCAGCAGCCCGCGACTAGGGGAGACC. Translating gives CASSPRLGET. The CDR3 reads in full as CASSPRLGETQYF.

This clone has at least ten counts. The read is 3 residues too short to cover the CDR3 end, so that end is filled in from the germline J gene. The rearrangement uses TRBV5-5 and TRBJ1-1; 8 bases line up with TRBD1. V gave up 7 bases and J gave up 0 bases; unmatched junction bases: 8. Germline V gene sequence: CDR1 SGHKS, CDR2 YYEKEE (reference sequence). The CDR3 contains 15 residues. CDR3 DNA (partial): TGTGCCAGCTTCCCCCAGGGGGCCATGAACACTGAA. Amino acid sequence: CASFPQGAMNTE. The full CDR3 is CASFPQGAMNTEAFF. The full variable domain, rest sourced from reference TRBV5-5 and TRBJ1-1, is DAGVTQSPTHLIKTRGQQVTLRCSPISGHKSVSWYQQVLGQGPQFIFQYYEKEERGRGNFPDRFSARQFPNYSSELNVNALLLGDSALYLCASFPQGAMNTEAFFGQGTRLTVV.

CDR3 region: CASSYRGLNTEAFF. CDR3 DNA, as far as it was read: TGTGCCAGCAGTTACCGCGGGTTGAACACTGAA. The V and J genes are TRBV6-2 or TRBV6-3 and TRBJ1-1; unclear D gene. From the germline J gene comes the end of the CDR3, since the read stops 3 residues before it. V was pared by 2 bases and J by 0 bases, with 7 bases between. The CDR3 runs 14 residues. Germline lookup yields CDR1 MNHEY and CDR2 SVGEGT.

In its sample, this clone was seen a few times. From the germline J gene comes the end of the CDR3, since the read stops 3 residues before it. V and J are TRBV19 and TRBJ1-5; TRBD1 aligns across 10 bases. V lost 5 bases and J lost 4; bases outside the gene matches: 5. The germline V gene has CDR1 LNHDA and CDR2 SQIVND (reference sequence). The CDR3 covers 15 residues. Incomplete CDR3 DNA: TGTGCCAGTAGTCTCGGGACAGGGGCTAATCAGCCC. Its protein product is CASSLGTGANQP. The whole CDR3 protein reads CASSLGTGANQPQHF.

Details on this clone: From the germline J gene comes the end of the CDR3, since the read stops 3 residues before it. The chain links TRBV19 to TRBJ2-7, with 9 nucleotides matching TRBD1. V lost 3 bases and J lost 4; bases outside the gene matches: 7. CDR1 and CDR2 (germline): LNHDA, SQIVND (reference sequence). This CDR3 is 15 amino acids long. CDR3 DNA, as far as it was read: TGTGCCAGTAGTATTGCGGGACAGGGTACTTACGAG. Translation gives CASSIAGQGTYE. The full CDR3 reads CASSIAGQGTYEQYF.

As regards this clone: The CDR3 goes on 3 residues after the read ends, and that part is filled in from the germline J gene. The chain recombines TRBV19 with TRBJ1-2; perhaps TRBD1 as D (5 bases). The CDR3 is 13 residues long. V dropped 7 bases and J dropped 5 bases, with 14 bases sitting between them. Germline CDR1 LNHDA, CDR2 SQIVND (reference sequence). The CDR3 here is CASTPYDRYGYTF. CDR3 DNA (partial): TGTGCCAGTACCCCCTACGACAGATATGGC.

The sample holds a few counts of this clone. The CDR3 end is not reached by the read, which stops 3 residues before it; the germline J gene fills it in. V is TRBV30 and J is TRBJ2-1; D gene ambiguous. V lost 0 bases, J lost 4 bases, and 13 bases lay in between. The CDR3 spans 15 residues. Germline V CDR1 and CDR2: GTSNPN, SVGIG (reference sequence). The CDR3 sequence: CAWSVRRQAYNEQFF. Partial CDR3 DNA: TGTGCCTGGAGTGTACGTCGGCAGGCGTACAATGAG.

CDR3 sequence: CAWGTSGVGNEQFF. Partial CDR3 DNA: TGTGCCTGGGGGACTAGCGGGGTGGGCAATGAG. This chain connects TRBV30 to TRBJ2-1; TRBD2 matches at 13 bases. Coverage ceases 3 residues before the CDR3 finishes, and the germline J gene fills in the end. CDR1 and CDR2 from the germline V gene are GTSNPN and SVGIG (reference sequence). J was trimmed by 6 bases and V by 5 bases; bases with no gene match: 4. The CDR3 runs to 14 residues.

Details on this clone: The CDR3 is cut off 3 residues early in the read; its end comes from the germline J gene. The rearrangement joins TRBV19 to TRBJ1-2; TRBD1 matches at 10 bases. The trim removed 6 bases at V and 6 bases at J, leaving 1 base unmatched. This CDR3 is built from 12 residues. The germline gives CDR1 LNHDA, CDR2 SQIVND (reference sequence). This CDR3 reads CASRGTGDGYTF. The DNA read from the CDR3 is TGTGCCAGTAGGGGGACAGGGGATGGC.

As regards this clone: The read finishes 3 residues shy of the CDR3 end, and the germline J gene is used to complete it. The chain links TRBV6-1 to TRBJ1-5, with a possible D match to TRBD1 (5 bases). This CDR3 region has 17 residues. Germline V CDR1 and CDR2: MNHNS, SASEGT. V lost 1 base and J lost 3, with 16 bases in between. The CDR3 loop is CASSEGGERGYNQPQHF. The DNA read from the CDR3 is TGTGCCAGCAGTGAAGGGGGGGAGCGGGGTTACAATCAGCCC.